This T cell receptor (beta chain) was found in a study of memory CD4+ T cells and cytomegalovirus serostatus. Study-wide context: This sample comes from healthy Belgian adults, fewer than ten CMV seropositive, some 22 seronegative.

Points on this clone: Its specificity is not known.

Unmatched junction bases numbered 15, after V lost 4 bases and J lost 1 base. CDR1 is SGHVS, CDR2 FNYEAQ, per germline. This CDR3 region has 19 residues. Single viable CD3+CD4+CD8-CD45RO+ cells were sorted as the memory CD4+ T cells. After thawing, CD4+ T cells were positively selected. The study, taken as a whole, reports: Of under 200 reported CMV TCRbeta sequences, roughly 67 were found in memory CD4+ repertoires.

Sequencing was performed with immunoSEQ multiplex PCR; in TCRdb, only in-frame clones are kept and a portion is missing. Of 50,000 or so clones listed, about 86% were seen once; the top ten hold roughly 2%. The sequencing input was memory CD4+ T cells from blood. V gene TRBV7-6 combines with J gene TRBJ1-1, with 10 bases identical to TRBD1. This receptor was taken from an adult in good health and CMV-seropositive. The CDR3 spells CASSSLRPRDRGQNTEAFF. CDR3 bases: TGTGCCAGCAGCTCCTTACGACCCCGGGACAGGGGACAGAACACTGAAGCTTTCTTT.